Listed here are 10 T cell receptor beta chains from one sample, sequenced in a study of Graves' ophthalmopathy and Graves' hyperthyroidism. CDR3 regions of TCR beta were amplified from RNA transcripts. An opening RT-PCR round employed HTBI primers and preceded a second-round multiplex PCR. MiXCR, run by TCRdb on the multiplex PCR reads, gives a single entry per CDR3 protein. Among roughly 300,000 distinct CDR3 sequences listed, roughly 16% were seen once. The specimen was peripheral blood. The source of these receptors is an adult man with Graves' ophthalmopathy.

On this clonotype: Compared with germline, one end of the junction differs, possibly owing to a read error. The chain has TRBV6-1 and TRBJ2-7, with D perhaps being TRBD1 or TRBD2 (6 bases each). CDR3 length: 14 amino acids. The V gene's germline CDR1 is MNHNS and CDR2 SASEGT. The CDR3 nucleotides read TGTGCCAGCAGAACCCTACAGGGAGGTCACGAGCAGTGCTTC. Translated, it gives CASRTLQGGHEQCF.

This clonotype came up many times. V and J are TRBV19 and TRBJ1-1, with D tentatively TRBD1 (5 bases). The CDR3 extends over 13 amino acids. V was cut by 2 bases and J by 3 bases, with 7 bases left in between. In germline, CDR1 is LNHDA, CDR2 SQIVND (reference sequence). CDR3 protein: CASSISRDTEAFF. CDR3 in DNA: TGTGCCAGTAGTATATCCAGGGACACTGAAGCTTTCTTT.

This clonotype was recorded many times. V is TRBV28 and J is TRBJ2-7; the D gene is possibly TRBD2 (6 bases). V lost 6 bases and J 4 bases, leaving 10 bases between the germline ends. CDR1 is MDHEN, CDR2 SYDVKM, per germline. The CDR3 has 12 residues. CDR3 DNA sequence: TGTGCCAGCAGGTCAAGCGGGTACGAGCAGTACTTC. Its translation is CASRSSGYEQYF.

This clonotype was counted ten times or more. The genes are TRBV20-1 and TRBJ1-5; TRBD1 is a possible D gene (6 bases). The V gene's germline CDR1 is DFQATT and CDR2 SNEGSKA (reference sequence). The CDR3 covers 14 residues. Trimming removed 0 bases from V and 7 bases from J, with 13 bases in between. Here the CDR3 DNA reads TGCAGTGCTAGAGATCGGCAGGGGAAGCAGCCCCAGCATTTT. Its translation is CSARDRQGKQPQHF.

This clonotype was seen repeatedly, ten times or more. The CDR3 protein is CSVVLGTDYGYTF. CDR3 coding DNA: TGCAGCGTTGTTTTAGGGACGGACTATGGCTACACCTTC. This chain connects TRBV29-1 to TRBJ1-2; possible D gene TRBD1, 5 bases. Germline CDR1 reads SQVTM; CDR2 reads ANQGSEA. With 4 bases removed from V and 3 bases from J, the gap between germline ends came to 12 bases. The CDR3 loop spans 13 amino acids.

This clonotype was detected many times. This chain joins TRBV20-1 and TRBJ2-2, with D possibly being TRBD2 (6 bases). V was cut by 3 bases and J by 2 bases, with 13 bases left in between. The CDR3 is made up of 15 amino acids. Per germline, CDR1 DFQATT and CDR2 SNEGSKA (reference sequence). CDR3 loop: CSARAGLRNTGELFF. CDR3 in DNA: TGCAGTGCTAGGGCGGGACTCCGAAACACCGGGGAGCTGTTTTTT.

This clonotype was recorded many times. This CDR3 reads CSARDHVISGRNQPQHF. The DNA for the CDR3 is TGCAGTGCTAGAGACCACGTTATATCCGGCCGCAATCAGCCCCAGCATTTT. The chain employs TRBV20-1 and TRBJ1-5; D is uncertain. The CDR3 length is 17 residues. Germline CDR1 reads DFQATT; CDR2 reads SNEGSKA (reference sequence). V was trimmed by 0 bases and J by 2 bases, leaving 17 bases between them.

This clonotype was seen many times. The chain is built from TRBV2 and TRBJ2-5; D gene uncertain. This CDR3 is built from 11 residues. Between the trimmed V and J ends, which lost 6 bases and 3 bases, there was a span of 5 bases. CDR1 is SNHLY and CDR2 is FYNNEI in the germline V gene. The CDR3 DNA reads as TGTGCCAGCAGATTAAAAGAGACCCAGTACTTC. Translation gives CASRLKETQYF.

This clonotype was detected many times. The chain has TRBV20-1 and TRBJ1-1, with TRBD1 as a possible D gene (5 bases). CDR3 size: 11 residues. Germline V gene data show CDR1 as DFQATT and CDR2 as SNEGSKA (reference sequence). V lost 8 bases, J lost 2 bases, and 9 bases lay in between. The CDR3 DNA is TGCAGTTCGGACAATAACACTGAAGCTTTCTTT. Protein sequence: CSSDNNTEAFF.

This clonotype appeared many times. V usage is TRBV4-1 and J usage is TRBJ2-5; 8 bases align to TRBD2. The CDR3 is 16 amino acids. V lost 4 bases to trimming and J lost 5 bases; unmatched junction nucleotides: 12. The germline V gene has CDR1 MGHRA and CDR2 YSYEKL. This chain's CDR3 is CASSRSGGAGGETQYF. DNA of the CDR3: TGCGCCAGCAGCCGTTCCGGGGGGGCCGGTGGGGAGACCCAGTACTTC.